This T cell receptor beta chain was captured in a study of blood T cell repertoires in COVID-19. CDR1 and CDR2 (germline): LGHNA, YSLEER. V was trimmed by 5 bases and J by 8 bases, leaving 19 bases between them. CDR3 length: 15 residues. Sequencing was performed with immunoSEQ multiplex PCR; in TCRdb, only in-frame clones are kept and a portion is missing. The data contain approximately 34,000 clones, around 86% of them singletons. The chain is built from TRBV4-3 and TRBJ2-1; no clear D. The sequenced material came from peripheral blood. The source is a man in his 60s with active COVID-19. CDR3 bases: TGCGCCAGCAGCGGAAGTTGGGTAGGCGGTCATGAGCAGTTCTTC. Translation: CASSGSWVGGHEQFF.